The T cell receptor (beta chain) described here comes from a study of cytomegalovirus exposure and HLA in healthy donors. PCR was performed using 60 Vbeta and 13 Jbeta primers. Sequenced by immunoSEQ multiplex PCR; TCRdb stores in-frame clones only, minus some. The top ten hold approximately 28% of the sample, which has 120,000 or so clones, roughly 80% seen once. Input material: PBMCs. This sequence was found in a man in his 60s in good health and CMV-seropositive.

The CDR3 DNA sequence: TGTGCCAGCAGTTACCCGACAGGGATGAACACTGAAGCTTTCTTT. It is translated as CASSYPTGMNTEAFF. The gene calls are TRBV28 and TRBJ1-1; 7 bases map to TRBD1. Trimming took 4 bases from V and 0 from J; bases not matched to a gene: 5. Germline V gene data show CDR1 as MDHEN and CDR2 as SYDVKM. The CDR3 is made up of 15 amino acids.